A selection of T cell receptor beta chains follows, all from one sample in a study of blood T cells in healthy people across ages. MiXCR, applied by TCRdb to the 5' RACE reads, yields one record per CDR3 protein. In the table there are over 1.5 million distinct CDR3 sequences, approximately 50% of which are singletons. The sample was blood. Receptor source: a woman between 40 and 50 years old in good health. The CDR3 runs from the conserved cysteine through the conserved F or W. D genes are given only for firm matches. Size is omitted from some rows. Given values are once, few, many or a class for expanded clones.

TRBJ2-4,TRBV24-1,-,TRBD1,CATSDSTGGLAKNIQYF,TGTGCCACCAGTGATTCGACAGGGGGCTTAGCCAAAAACATTCAGTACTTC
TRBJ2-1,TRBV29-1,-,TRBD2,CSGRLAGGHNEQFF,TGCAGCGGACGACTAGCGGGGGGGCATAATGAGCAGTTCTTC
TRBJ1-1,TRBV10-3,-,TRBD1,CAISPGTGNTEAFF,TGTGCCATCAGTCCCGGGACAGGGAACACTGAAGCTTTCTTT
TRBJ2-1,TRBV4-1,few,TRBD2,CASSQDWASGGPSSYNEQFF,TGCGCCAGCAGCCAAGATTGGGCTAGCGGGGGTCCTAGCTCCTACAATGAGCAGTTCTTC
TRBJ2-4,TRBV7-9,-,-,CASSLGNGLAKNIQYF,TGTGCCAGCAGCTTAGGGAACGGGCTAGCCAAAAACATTCAGTACTTC
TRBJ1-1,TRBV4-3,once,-,CASSLSGGHRGNTEAFF,TGCGCCAGCAGCCTTTCTGGAGGGCACCGAGGAAACACTGAAGCTTTCTTT
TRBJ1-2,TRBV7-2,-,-,CASSFSRGSNYGYTF,TGTGCCAGCAGCTTCTCTAGGGGCAGTAACTATGGCTACACCTTC
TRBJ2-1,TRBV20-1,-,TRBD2,CSARGDYWNEQFF,TGCAGTGCTAGAGGGGACTACTGGAATGAGCAGTTCTTC
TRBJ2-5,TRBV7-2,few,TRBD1,CASSLDTGVGETQYF,TGTGCCAGCAGCTTAGATACAGGGGTTGGGGAGACCCAGTACTTC
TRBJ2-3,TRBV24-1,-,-,CATHGGTNTDTQYF,TGTGCCACCCATGGGGGGACGAACACAGATACGCAGTATTTT
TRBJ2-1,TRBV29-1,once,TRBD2,CSVERRGGRGNEQFF,TGCAGCGTTGAGAGGCGGGGGGGCCGAGGCAATGAGCAGTTCTTC
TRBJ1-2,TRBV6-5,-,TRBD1,CASTPSGQINYGYTF,TGTGCCAGCACCCCCTCGGGACAGATTAACTATGGCTACACCTTC
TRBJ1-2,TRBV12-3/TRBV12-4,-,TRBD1,CASRPRGLSGYTF,TGTGCCAGCAGACCTAGGGGGCTGAGTGGCTACACCTTC
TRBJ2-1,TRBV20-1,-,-,CSAADRLAYNEQFF,TGCAGTGCTGCAGACAGGTTAGCCTACAATGAGCAGTTCTTC
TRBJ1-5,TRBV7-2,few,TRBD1,CASSLDREEEPQHF,TGTGCCAGCAGCTTGGACAGGGAGGAGGAGCCCCAGCATTTT
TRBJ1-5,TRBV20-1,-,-,CSAPGTGNQPQHF,TGCAGTGCCCCCGGCACAGGGAATCAGCCCCAGCATTTT
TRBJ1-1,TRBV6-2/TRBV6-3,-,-,CASSWPSTEAFF,TGTGCCAGCAGTTGGCCGTCCACTGAAGCTTTCTTT
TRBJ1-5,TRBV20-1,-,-,CSARADGGQPQHF,TGCAGTGCTAGAGCTGACGGGGGTCAGCCCCAGCATTTT
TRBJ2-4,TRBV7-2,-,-,CASSFPPGYPKNIQYF,TGTGCCAGCAGCTTTCCCCCGGGATACCCAAAAAACATTCAGTACTTC
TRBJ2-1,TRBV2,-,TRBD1,CASSVRTGIDEQFF,TGTGCCAGCAGTGTTCGGACAGGGATTGATGAGCAGTTCTTC
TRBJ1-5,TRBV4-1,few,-,CASSQERDREHQPQHF,TGCGCCAGCAGCCAAGAGCGTGACAGAGAACATCAGCCCCAGCATTTT
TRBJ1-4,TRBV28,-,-,CASSLSGGGNLEKLFF,TGTGCCAGCAGTTTATCCGGGGGCGGGAATTTAGAAAAACTGTTTTTT
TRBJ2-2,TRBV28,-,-,CASRIPDSPRRELFF,TGTGCCAGCAGGATCCCAGACAGTCCTCGGCGGGAGCTGTTTTTT
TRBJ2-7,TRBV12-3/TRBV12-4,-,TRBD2,CASNPGGSGGSSYNEQYF,TGTGCCAGCAACCCTGGTGGTAGCGGGGGCTCTTCCTACAATGAGCAGTACTTC
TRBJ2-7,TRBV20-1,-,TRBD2,CSARAGGFREQYF,TGCAGTGCCAGAGCGGGGGGGTTTCGCGAGCAGTACTTC
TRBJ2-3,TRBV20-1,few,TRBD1,CSTPGQGLSDTQYF,TGCAGTACTCCGGGACAGGGACTCTCAGATACGCAGTATTTT
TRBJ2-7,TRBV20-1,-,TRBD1,CSASAGTEKTPKTYEQYF,TGCAGTGCTAGTGCAGGGACAGAAAAGACCCCAAAAACCTACGAGCAGTACTTC
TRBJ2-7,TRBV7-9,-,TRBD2,CASSLGGTSSHEQYF,TGTGCCAGCAGCTTGGGGGGGACTAGCTCCCACGAGCAGTACTTC
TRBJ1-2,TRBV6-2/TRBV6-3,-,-,CASTDRSGYTF,TGTGCCAGCACCGACAGATCTGGCTACACCTTC
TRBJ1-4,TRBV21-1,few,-,CASSKVRQGAIGEKLFF,TGTGCCAGCAGCAAAGTGCGCCAGGGGGCGATCGGTGAAAAACTGTTTTTT
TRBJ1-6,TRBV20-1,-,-,CSARSGGYNSPLHF,TGCAGTGCTAGAAGCGGGGGCTATAATTCACCCCTCCACTTT
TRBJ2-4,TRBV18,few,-,CASSGTKKNIQYF,TGTGCCAGCTCGGGGACAAAAAAAAACATTCAGTACTTC
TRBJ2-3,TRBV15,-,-,CATSSGRGLKDTQYF,TGTGCCACCAGCAGCGGACGGGGCCTGAAAGATACGCAGTATTTT
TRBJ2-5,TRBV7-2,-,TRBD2,CVSSHRLAGGETQYF,TGTGTCAGCAGCCACCGACTAGCGGGGGGGGAGACCCAGTACTTC
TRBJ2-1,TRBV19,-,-,CASSIVAQRIYNEQFF,TGTGCCAGTAGTATAGTGGCACAGAGGATTTACAATGAGCAGTTCTTC
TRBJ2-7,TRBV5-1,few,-,CASSLAQGGPSYEQYF,TGCGCCAGCAGCTTGGCACAAGGCGGCCCCTCCTACGAGCAGTACTTC
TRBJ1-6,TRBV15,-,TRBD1,CATYTGTGNSPLHF,TGTGCCACATACACCGGGACAGGCAATTCACCCCTCCACTTT
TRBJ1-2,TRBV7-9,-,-,CASSKGMYYGYTF,TGTGCCAGCAGCAAGGGGATGTACTATGGCTACACCTTC
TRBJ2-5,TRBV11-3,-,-,CASSLGAGTEETQYF,TGTGCCAGCAGCTTAGGGGCGGGGACCGAAGAGACCCAGTACTTC
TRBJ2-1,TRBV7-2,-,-,CASSPGISSYNGQFF,TGTGCCAGCAGCCCCGGGATAAGCTCCTACAATGGGCAGTTCTTC
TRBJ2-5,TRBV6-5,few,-,CASTVTGRTLETQYF,TGTGCCAGCACTGTAACGGGACGAACGTTAGAGACCCAGTACTTC
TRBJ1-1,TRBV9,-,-,CASGEIGGTEAFF,TGTGCCAGCGGCGAAATAGGGGGGACTGAAGCTTTCTTT
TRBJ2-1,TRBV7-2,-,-,CASSWRQGTMYNEQFF,TGTGCCAGCAGCTGGCGACAGGGGACTATGTACAATGAGCAGTTCTTC
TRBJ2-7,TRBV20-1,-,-,CRPMVASYEQYF,TGCAGACCCATGGTGGCGAGCTACGAGCAGTACTTC
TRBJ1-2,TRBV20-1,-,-,CSARDHRGKGYGYTF,TGCAGTGCTAGAGATCATAGGGGTAAGGGCTATGGCTACACCTTC
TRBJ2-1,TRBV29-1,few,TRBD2,CSVPRRETSGYNEQFF,TGCAGCGTTCCTAGACGCGAGACTAGCGGCTACAATGAGCAGTTCTTC
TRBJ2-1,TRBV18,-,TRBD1,CASSPETGVNEQFF,TGTGCCAGCTCACCAGAGACAGGGGTCAATGAGCAGTTCTTC
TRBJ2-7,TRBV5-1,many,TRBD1,CASSSTGTDYEQYF,TGCGCCAGCAGCTCGACAGGGACGGACTACGAGCAGTACTTC
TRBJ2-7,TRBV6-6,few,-,CASTPALGAYEQYF,TGTGCCAGCACTCCCGCCTTGGGGGCCTACGAGCAGTACTTC
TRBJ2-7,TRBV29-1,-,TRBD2,CSVESMGLGYYEQYF,TGCAGCGTCGAAAGTATGGGACTAGGATACTACGAGCAGTACTTC
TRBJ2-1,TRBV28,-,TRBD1,CASRSPGQGNEQFF,TGTGCCAGCAGATCACCGGGACAGGGCAATGAGCAGTTCTTC
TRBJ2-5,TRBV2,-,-,CAGNSGGETQYF,TGTGCCGGAAACTCCGGGGGAGAGACCCAGTACTTC
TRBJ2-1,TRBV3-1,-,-,CASSQEWGDEQFF,TGTGCCAGCAGCCAAGAATGGGGGGATGAGCAGTTCTTC
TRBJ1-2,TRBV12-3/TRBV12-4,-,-,CASSRRTEIHGYTF,TGTGCCAGCAGTAGAAGAACAGAGATCCACGGCTACACCTTC
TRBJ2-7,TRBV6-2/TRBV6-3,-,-,CASSYGPRDEQYF,TGTGCCAGCAGTTACGGGCCTCGGGACGAGCAGTACTTC
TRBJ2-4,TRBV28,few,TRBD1,CASSEGAIAKNIQYF,TGTGCCAGCAGTGAGGGGGCTATAGCCAAAAACATTCAGTACTTC
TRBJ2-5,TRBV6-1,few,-,CASNPGHPRETQYF,TGTGCCAGCAATCCGGGACACCCTCGAGAGACCCAGTACTTC
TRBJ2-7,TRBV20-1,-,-,CSARELGGVYEQYF,TGCAGTGCTAGAGAACTGGGCGGGGTATACGAGCAGTACTTC